The 32 T cell receptor beta chains given below trace back to one sample, sequenced in a study of blood T cell repertoires in COVID-19. The protocol was immunoSEQ multiplex PCR, while the TCRdb copy is restricted to in-frame clones and leaves out a portion. This table holds around 180,000 clones, about 85% found once. Sequenced sample: peripheral blood. The receptor source for this set is a man aged 60 to 69 with acute or convalescent COVID-19.

The chain employs TRBV5-1 and TRBJ2-5; 8 bases map to TRBD2. V shed 0 bases and J 0 bases; nucleotides not matched to a gene: 4. The CDR3 spans 16 residues. In germline, CDR1 is SGHRS, CDR2 YFSETQ. In DNA form, the CDR3 reads TGCGCCAGCAGCTTGGGAATCGGGGGGGACCAAGAGACCCAGTACTTC. This encodes CASSLGIGGDQETQYF.

The genes are TRBV3-1 (or the pseudogene TRBV3-2) and TRBJ2-2, with D possibly being TRBD2 (6 bases). Germline V gene lookup returns CDR1 LGHDT and CDR2 YNNKEL (reference sequence). The V end lost 4 bases, the J end lost 4 bases, and 19 bases lay between the germline ends. The CDR3 spans 17 residues. DNA for the CDR3: TGTGCCAGCAGCCCGAACCCAGGGACTCGAGGCACCGGGGAGCTGTTTTTT. Encoded protein: CASSPNPGTRGTGELFF.

The genes are TRBV7-8 and TRBJ1-5, with D perhaps TRBD1 (5 bases). Germline-derived CDR1 and CDR2 are SGHVS and FQNEAQ. With 5 bases removed from V and 5 bases from J, the gap between germline ends came to 10 bases. The CDR3 sequence is 13 residues long. The CDR3 coding sequence is TGTGCCAGCAGCCAGGGAGGGGATCAGCCCCAGCATTTT. Translation gives CASSQGGDQPQHF.

As concerns this clone: The identical CDR3 is also encoded by other nucleotide sequences in the sample. This sequence joins TRBV5-1 and TRBJ2-3; 14 positions match TRBD2. The V and J ends lost 3 bases and 3 bases, in that order; junction bases with no gene match: 3. The length of the CDR3 is 16 residues. CDR1 is SGHRS and CDR2 is YFSETQ in the germline V gene. The CDR3, as DNA: TGCGCCAGCAGCTCGGGACTAGCGGGAGAGACAGATACGCAGTATTTT. This codes for CASSSGLAGETDTQYF.

The chain has TRBV21-1 and TRBJ1-1. TRBV21-1 is a documented pseudogene. CDR3 size: 12 residues. CDR3 bases: TGTGCCAGCAGCTGGCGAGGGACTGAAGCTTTCTTT. This encodes CASSWRGTEAFF.

The V gene is TRBV3-1 (or the pseudogene TRBV3-2), the J gene TRBJ2-5, with TRBD2 identical over 11 bases. The CDR3 runs to 17 residues. Germline V gives CDR1 LGHDT, CDR2 YNNKEL (reference sequence). Trimming at V came to 5 bases and at J to 4 bases, leaving 12 bases not matched to a gene. The CDR3 loop is CASSTRLAGPLGETQYF. In DNA form, the CDR3 reads TGTGCCAGCAGCACCCGACTAGCGGGGCCTTTGGGAGAGACCCAGTACTTC.

The rearrangement joins TRBV27 to TRBJ1-2; D remains unclear. CDR3 size: 12 residues. Between the trimmed V and J ends, which lost 1 base and 6 bases, there was a span of 6 bases. Germline values: CDR1 MNHEY, CDR2 SMNVEV (reference sequence). CDR3 loop: CASSLYGDGYTF. The CDR3 DNA sequence: TGTGCCAGCAGTTTATACGGGGATGGCTACACCTTC.

The chain combines TRBV5-1 with TRBJ2-3; 8 bases are shared with TRBD2. Germline lookup yields CDR1 SGHRS and CDR2 YFSETQ. V shed 5 bases and J 7 bases; nucleotides not matched to a gene: 6. This CDR3 is built from 13 residues. The CDR3 here is CASSPAGGNTQYF. CDR3 nucleotide sequence: TGCGCCAGCAGTCCTGCGGGGGGAAATACGCAGTATTTT. Complete variable domain (other parts from reference TRBV5-1 and TRBJ2-3): KAGVTQTPRYLIKTRGQQVTLSCSPISGHRSVSWYQQTPGQGLQFLFEYFSETQRNKGNFPGRFSGRQFSNSRSEMNVSTLELGDSALYLCASSPAGGNTQYFGPGTRLTVL.

The V gene is TRBV30, the J gene TRBJ2-5, with D unresolved. Germline CDR1 is GTSNPN and CDR2 is SVGIG (reference sequence). The CDR3 length is 13 residues. V lost 3 bases and J 3 bases, leaving 11 bases between the germline ends. The CDR3 loop reads CAWSDRLEETQYF. Written as DNA, the CDR3 is TGTGCCTGGAGCGATAGATTAGAAGAGACCCAGTACTTC.

The rearrangement joins TRBV11-3 to TRBJ2-5, with TRBD2 as a possible D gene (6 bases). The germline CDR1 and CDR2 sequences are SGHNT and YENEEA. With 4 bases removed from V and 5 bases from J, the gap between germline ends came to 11 bases. CDR3 length equals 13 residues. CDR3 sequence reads: CASSSTSPETQYF. CDR3 nucleotide sequence: TGTGCCAGCAGCTCGACTAGTCCCGAGACCCAGTACTTC.

Here the CDR3 reads CASSGDSRSYGYTF. The CDR3 bases are TGTGCCAGCAGCGGGGACAGTAGAAGCTATGGCTACACCTTC. This chain uses TRBV5-6 with TRBJ1-2; TRBD1 agrees at 7 bases. The trim removed 4 bases at V and 4 bases at J, leaving 7 bases unmatched. The germline gives CDR1 SGHDT, CDR2 YYEEEE. This CDR3 is built from 14 residues.

This sequence joins TRBV30 and TRBJ2-5; 8 positions agree with TRBD1. The CDR3 length is 13 residues. Germline V gene lookup returns CDR1 GTSNPN and CDR2 SVGIG (reference sequence). V lost 3 bases, J lost 4 bases, and 4 bases stayed unmatched. The CDR3 nucleotides read TGTGCCTGGAGGGACAGGGTAGGAGAGACCCAGTACTTC. This codes for CAWRDRVGETQYF.

The V and J genes are TRBV27 and TRBJ2-7, with a weak D call TRBD2 (5 bases). Germline CDR1 and CDR2: MNHEY and SMNVEV (reference sequence). V was trimmed by 5 bases and J by 3 bases, leaving 11 bases between them. The CDR3 runs 13 residues. CDR3 in DNA: TGTGCCAGCAGTCCGGACCGGGACTACGAGCAGTACTTC. Translated: CASSPDRDYEQYF.

This sequence joins TRBV2 and TRBJ2-5, with 14 bases matching TRBD2. V lost 7 bases to trimming and J lost 4 bases; unmatched junction nucleotides: 2. The length of the CDR3 is 14 residues. CDR1 is SNHLY, CDR2 FYNNEI, per germline. For the CDR3, the DNA is TGTGCCAGCACCGGGACTAGCGGGAGAGAGACCCAGTACTTC. This encodes CASTGTSGRETQYF.

This sequence joins TRBV7-3 and TRBJ1-6, with D tentatively TRBD1 (5 bases). The V and J ends lost 2 bases and 7 bases respectively, with 9 bases between them. CDR3 length: 14 amino acids. Germline lookup yields CDR1 SGHTA and CDR2 FQGTGA. The chain's CDR3 is CASSLRGYNSPLHF. CDR3 coding DNA: TGTGCCAGCAGCTTACGGGGGTACAATTCACCCCTCCACTTT.

The chain uses TRBV5-1 and TRBJ2-2; the match to TRBD1 covers 7 bases. In germline, CDR1 is SGHRS, CDR2 YFSETQ. The CDR3 totals 15 residues. With 4 bases clipped from V and 5 bases from J, the junction kept 8 bases outside the gene matches. In DNA, the CDR3 is TGCGCCAGCAGCAGAACGACAGGGCGGACCGGGGAGCTGTTTTTT. This encodes CASSRTTGRTGELFF.

This clone was recorded once. The gene calls are TRBV18 and TRBJ1-2, with TRBD1 identical over 9 bases. CDR3 length: 16 residues. V dropped 3 bases and J dropped 2; count of bases not matched to a gene: 7. The germline V gene has CDR1 KGHSH and CDR2 LQKENI. CDR3 DNA sequence: TGTGCCAGCTCACCGTTTTCGGGACAGGGAAACTATGGCTACACCTTC. Translated: CASSPFSGQGNYGYTF.

This sequence joins TRBV27 and TRBJ1-6; D call uncertain. Germline V CDR1 and CDR2: MNHEY, SMNVEV (reference sequence). The CDR3 runs 12 residues. V was shortened by 5 bases and J by 10 bases, with 9 bases between the two germline ends. CDR3 coding DNA: TGTGCCAGCAGTCGGAGGGCCTCACCCCTCCACTTT. As protein: CASSRRASPLHF.

This chain joins TRBV2 and TRBJ2-7, with no clear D. This CDR3 contains 12 residues. The ends were cut back, 6 bases at V and 0 bases at J, with 6 bases in the middle. Germline CDR1 and CDR2: SNHLY and FYNNEI. The CDR3 protein is CASSESSYEQYF. DNA of the CDR3: TGTGCCAGCAGCGAGTCCTCCTACGAGCAGTACTTC. Full variable domain (missing parts from reference TRBV2 and TRBJ2-7): EPEVTQTPSHQVTQMGQEVILRCVPISNHLYFYWYRQILGQKVEFLVSFYNNEISEKSEIFDDQFSVERPDGSNFTLKIRSTKLEDSAMYFCASSESSYEQYFGPGTRLTVT.

By share, this clone counts as medium-sized (0.01 to 0.1%). Other nucleotide sequences from this sample produce the same CDR3. The chain uses TRBV4-1 and TRBJ1-5; a weak D match, TRBD1 (5 bases). The CDR3 sequence is 15 residues long. Germline loops: CDR1 MGHRA, CDR2 YSYEKL. Trimming stripped 2 bases from V and 2 bases from J, with 10 bases between. CDR3 region: CASSQTDRGNQPQHF. The DNA for the CDR3 is TGCGCCAGCAGCCAAACCGACAGAGGCAATCAGCCCCAGCATTTT.

CDR3 sequence reads: CASSQTGGGYGYTF. In nucleotides, the CDR3 is TGCGCCAGCAGCCAGACAGGGGGCGGCTATGGCTACACCTTC. The gene calls are TRBV5-1 and TRBJ1-2, with 10 bases matching TRBD1. CDR3 size: 14 residues. V shed 4 bases, J shed 4 bases, and the junction held 4 bases outside the gene matches. The germline V gene encodes CDR1 SGHRS and CDR2 YFSETQ.

V is TRBV5-1 and J is TRBJ2-1; D is undetermined. From germline, CDR1 is SGHRS and CDR2 YFSETQ. The CDR3 runs to 12 residues. V was trimmed by 1 base and J by 10 bases, leaving 9 bases between them. The chain's CDR3 is CASSLQDTEQFF. CDR3 sequence (DNA): TGCGCCAGCAGCTTGCAAGACACGGAGCAGTTCTTC.

The chain uses TRBV6-2 or TRBV6-3 and TRBJ2-7, with 8 bases identical to TRBD1. The CDR3 runs 14 residues. The V and J ends lost 4 bases and 6 bases, in that order; junction bases with no gene match: 8. Germline CDR1 reads MNHEY; CDR2 reads SVGEGT. The CDR3 nucleotides read TGTGCCAGCAGTTTTCTCTCAGGGGGCCTCGAGCAGTACGTC. Encoded protein: CASSFLSGGLEQYV.

CDR3 region: CASSFGAQETQYF. CDR3 nucleotide sequence: TGTGCCAGCAGCTTTGGAGCCCAAGAGACCCAGTACTTC. This sequence joins TRBV7-3 and TRBJ2-5; no definite D call. V gave up 3 bases and J gave up 1 base, with 6 bases separating them. The CDR3 has 13 amino acids. Germline CDR1 is SGHTA and CDR2 is FQGTGA.

V and J are TRBV7-7 and TRBJ2-2; no definite D call. CDR3 length: 13 residues. Trimming shortened V by 8 bases and J by 0 bases, and 7 bases separated the two germline ends. CDR1 is SSHAT, CDR2 FNYEAQ, per germline (reference sequence). The CDR3 here is CASSFTNTGELFF. CDR3 nucleotides: TGTGCCAGCTCCTTTACGAACACCGGGGAGCTGTTTTTT.

This clone has just a few counts. The chain has TRBV12-3 or TRBV12-4 and TRBJ1-2; D call uncertain. V shed 4 bases and J shed 5 bases, with 8 bases lying between them. The CDR3 is 12 residues long. CDR3 residues: CASSYRSYGYTF. The CDR3 nucleotides read TGTGCCAGCAGTTATCGTTCTTATGGCTACACCTTC.

The chain links TRBV6-6 to TRBJ2-2, with a tentative D call TRBD1 (6 bases). This CDR3 has 14 amino acids. Per germline, CDR1 MNHNY and CDR2 SVGAGI (reference sequence). With 5 bases removed from V and 5 bases from J, the gap between germline ends came to 12 bases. CDR3 loop: CASSVRGGTGELFF. The CDR3 nucleotides read TGTGCCAGCAGTGTCCGAGGGGGTACCGGGGAGCTGTTTTTT.

The table lists this clone with a count of one. The chain employs TRBV19 and TRBJ2-1, with D maybe TRBD1 (7 bases). The germline V and J ends were trimmed by 3 bases and 6 bases, with 12 bases remaining between them. The CDR3 has 14 amino acids. Germline-derived CDR1 and CDR2 are LNHDA and SQIVND (reference sequence). The CDR3 bases are TGTGCCAGTAGTATCGTTCAGGGGGGCAATGAGCAGTTCTTC. This encodes CASSIVQGGNEQFF. Using reference TRBV19 and TRBJ2-1 for the parts outside the CDR3, the full variable domain is DGGITQSPKYLFRKEGQNVTLSCEQNLNHDAMYWYRQDPGQGLRLIYYSQIVNDFQKGDIAEGYSVSREKKESFPLTVTSAQKNPTAFYLCASSIVQGGNEQFFGPGTRLTVL.

This clone was seen only once. The chain links TRBV9 to TRBJ1-2; D call uncertain. Germline CDR1 reads SGDLS; CDR2 reads YYNGEE. Trimming cost V 4 bases and J 5 bases, with 9 bases left between them. The CDR3 length is 12 residues. CDR3 in DNA: TGTGCCAGCAGCTCGCGATGGTATGGCTACACCTTC. It is translated as CASSSRWYGYTF.

CDR3: CASSSWTGGLRSEGYTF. CDR3 DNA: TGTGCCAGCAGCTCCTGGACAGGGGGCTTACGGAGCGAAGGCTACACCTTC. V is TRBV7-9 and J is TRBJ1-2; 11 bases match TRBD1. The length of the CDR3 is 17 residues. Losses at the gene ends were 4 bases for V and 8 bases for J; bases not matched to a gene: 15. Germline CDR1 is SEHNR and CDR2 is FQNEAQ (reference sequence).

This clone was seen once. The V and J genes are TRBV19 and TRBJ1-2, with TRBD1 as a possible D gene (5 bases). CDR1 and CDR2 (germline): LNHDA, SQIVND (reference sequence). The CDR3 has 15 amino acids. Trimming removed 3 bases at V and 2 bases at J, with 13 bases between. The CDR3 is CASSIPRQINYGYTF. DNA for the CDR3: TGTGCCAGTAGTATCCCGCGACAGATCAACTATGGCTACACCTTC. The full variable domain, completed using reference TRBV19 and TRBJ1-2, is DGGITQSPKYLFRKEGQNVTLSCEQNLNHDAMYWYRQDPGQGLRLIYYSQIVNDFQKGDIAEGYSVSREKKESFPLTVTSAQKNPTAFYLCASSIPRQINYGYTFGSGTRLTVV.

J is TRBJ1-3 and V is TRBV7-9, with 9 positions matching TRBD1. Germline V gene lookup returns CDR1 SEHNR and CDR2 FQNEAQ (reference sequence). Trimming cost V 3 bases and J 1 base; bases outside gene matches: 4. This CDR3 spans 16 amino acids. CDR3 loop: CASSFTGGSSGNTIYF. CDR3 sequence (DNA): TGTGCCAGCAGCTTTACAGGGGGCTCGTCTGGAAACACCATATATTTT. Full variable domain (missing parts from reference TRBV7-9 and TRBJ1-3): DTGVSQNPRHKITKRGQNVTFRCDPISEHNRLYWYRQTLGQGPEFLTYFQNEAQLEKSRLLSDRFSAERPKGSFSTLEIQRTEQGDSAMYLCASSFTGGSSGNTIYFGEGSWLTVV.